The 22 T cell receptor beta chains presented below share a single source sample, sequenced in a study of T cells expressing NK-cell markers. No DNA is given; TCRdb re-called the 5' RACE reads and lists each CDR3 protein once. The listing contains fewer than 400,000 distinct CDR3 sequences. Sequenced: blood T cells: a sorted CD56 or NKG2C T cell subset, CD4+ or CD8+ T cells, or bulk PBMC T cells (not recorded which). The receptors derive from a man aged 18-75 years in good health.

The chain couples TRBV2 to TRBJ1-3. Germline V gene data show CDR1 as SNHLY and CDR2 as FYNNEI. This CDR3 is built from 16 residues. The CDR3 region is CASSEFSTSSGNTIYF.

This chain uses TRBV5-1 with TRBJ1-1; TCRdb's D call of TRBD1 is untestable without DNA. Germline CDR1 reads SGHRS; CDR2 reads YFSETQ. CDR3 length: 18 amino acids. The CDR3 loop is CASSFWDRASVVNTEAFF.

The chain uses TRBV11-2 and TRBJ2-1; without DNA, the TCRdb call of TRBD2 cannot be checked. Germline V gives CDR1 SGHAT, CDR2 FQNNGV. CDR3 length: 15 amino acids. Here the CDR3 reads CASSFTLSGSNEQFF.

The CDR3 sequence: CASSQDHRPRSGNTIYF. The chain links TRBV14 to TRBJ1-3. Germline V gene sequence: CDR1 SGHDN, CDR2 FVKESK. This CDR3 contains 17 residues. The variable domain in full, with the rest retrieved from reference TRBV14 and TRBJ1-3, is EAGVTQFPSHSVIEKGQTVTLRCDPISGHDNLYWYRRVMGKEIKFLLHFVKESKQDESGMPNNRFLAERTGGTYSTLKVQPAELEDSGVYFCASSQDHRPRSGNTIYFGEGSWLTVV.

This chain connects TRBV7-9 to TRBJ2-2; TCRdb's assignment of TRBD1 cannot be checked, as there is no DNA. There are 13 residues in the CDR3. In germline, CDR1 is SEHNR, CDR2 FQNEAQ (reference sequence). The CDR3 region is CASGPRGAGELFF.

The rearrangement joins TRBV4-2 to TRBJ2-1; TCRdb returns TRBD2, unconfirmable since there is no DNA. Germline V gene sequence: CDR1 LGHNA, CDR2 YNFKEQ. The CDR3 length is 17 residues. The CDR3 here is CASSQHSRGASNNEQFF.

This chain uses TRBV6-1 with TRBJ2-7; TCRdb picks TRBD1, but there is no DNA to check that call. CDR1 and CDR2 (germline): MNHNS, SASEGT. This CDR3 has 15 residues. The CDR3 loop is CASRRGGTAVYEQYF.

V and J are TRBV2 and TRBJ2-3; TCRdb names TRBD1, which stays unverified in the absence of DNA. Per germline, CDR1 SNHLY and CDR2 FYNNEI. The CDR3 is made up of 16 amino acids. CDR3 amino acids: CASSEVGRGRTDTQYF. Complete variable domain (other parts from reference TRBV2 and TRBJ2-3): EPEVTQTPSHQVTQMGQEVILRCVPISNHLYFYWYRQILGQKVEFLVSFYNNEISEKSEIFDDQFSVERPDGSNFTLKIRSTKLEDSAMYFCASSEVGRGRTDTQYFGPGTRLTVL.

The rearrangement links TRBV18 to TRBJ2-7; the D call of TRBD1 rests on TCRdb alone, since no DNA is present to check it. Germline V gene sequence: CDR1 KGHSH, CDR2 LQKENI. The CDR3 runs to 15 residues. The CDR3 spells CASSLGQEGLGEQYF.

This CDR3 is CSAKDIGNSPLHF. V and J are TRBV20-1 and TRBJ1-6; the D call of TRBD1 rests on TCRdb alone, since no DNA is present to check it. Looked up from germline, CDR1 is DFQATT and CDR2 is SNEGSKA (reference sequence). The CDR3 consists of 13 residues.

The V gene is TRBV7-9, the J gene TRBJ1-2; no DNA is available, so the TRBD1 call from TCRdb remains unchecked. CDR1 is SEHNR and CDR2 is FQNEAQ in the germline V gene (reference sequence). The CDR3 extends over 16 amino acids. The CDR3 sequence: CASSLEGISWRIGYTF. The complete variable domain, with remaining parts taken from reference TRBV7-9 and TRBJ1-2, reads DTGVSQNPRHKITKRGQNVTFRCDPISEHNRLYWYRQTLGQGPEFLTYFQNEAQLEKSRLLSDRFSAERPKGSFSTLEIQRTEQGDSAMYLCASSLEGISWRIGYTFGSGTRLTVV.

The chain carries TRBV7-2 and TRBJ1-3. The CDR3 runs 14 residues. Germline V CDR1 and CDR2: SGHTA, FQGNSA. This CDR3 is CASSLDSEGNTIYF.

CDR3 sequence reads: CASTPVPGSDGELFF. The chain carries TRBV5-4 and TRBJ2-2; with no DNA, the TCRdb D assignment of TRBD1 cannot be verified. From germline, CDR1 is SGHNT and CDR2 YYREEE (reference sequence). CDR3 size: 15 residues.

The rearrangement joins TRBV6-2 or TRBV6-3 to TRBJ2-1; the TCRdb call, TRBD1, lacks DNA for checking. The germline V gene encodes CDR1 MNHEY and CDR2 SVGEGT. The CDR3 loop spans 15 amino acids. CDR3 amino acids: CASTKRQGDFNEQFF.

The rearrangement uses TRBV27 and TRBJ1-4; TCRdb reports TRBD1, a call that lacks DNA to check it against. The CDR3 loop spans 14 amino acids. The germline V gene encodes CDR1 MNHEY and CDR2 SMNVEV (reference sequence). CDR3 residues: CASSKRQGGEKLFF.

This rearrangement joins TRBV3-1 to TRBJ2-3; TCRdb picks TRBD1, but there is no DNA to check that call. The CDR3 contains 15 residues. CDR1 and CDR2 from the germline V gene are LGHDT and YNNKEL (reference sequence). CDR3 residues: CASSPPGGGADTQYF.

This CDR3 is CASSERGTTYEQYF. This chain links TRBV12-3 or TRBV12-4 with TRBJ2-7; TCRdb's assignment of TRBD2 cannot be checked, as there is no DNA. The CDR3 extends over 14 amino acids.

The genes are TRBV4-1 and TRBJ2-1; lacking DNA, the TRBD2 call made by TCRdb goes unchecked. The germline V gene encodes CDR1 MGHRA and CDR2 YSYEKL. CDR3 length equals 17 residues. CDR3 region: CASSPRSLAGGSNEQFF.

The chain uses TRBV20-1 and TRBJ2-7; no DNA is available, so the TRBD1 call from TCRdb remains unchecked. This CDR3 comprises 15 residues. Germline CDR1 reads DFQATT; CDR2 reads SNEGSKA (reference sequence). CDR3 protein: CSARGYRGQSNEQYF.

J is TRBJ1-5 and V is TRBV5-5; TCRdb outputs TRBD1, but without DNA this stays unchecked. CDR3 length: 16 residues. CDR1 is SGHKS, CDR2 YYEKEE, per germline (reference sequence). CDR3 amino acids: CASSSWTVGSNQPQHF.

The J gene is TRBJ1-6, the V gene TRBV14. Germline CDR1 reads SGHDN; CDR2 reads FVKESK. The CDR3 is made up of 15 amino acids. This CDR3 reads CASSQGQVLASPLHF.

The rearrangement uses TRBV5-4 and TRBJ2-7; absent DNA, TCRdb's TRBD1 call cannot be checked. The CDR3 totals 13 residues. CDR1 is SGHNT, CDR2 YYREEE, per germline (reference sequence). The CDR3 region is CASSDRVDHEQYF.